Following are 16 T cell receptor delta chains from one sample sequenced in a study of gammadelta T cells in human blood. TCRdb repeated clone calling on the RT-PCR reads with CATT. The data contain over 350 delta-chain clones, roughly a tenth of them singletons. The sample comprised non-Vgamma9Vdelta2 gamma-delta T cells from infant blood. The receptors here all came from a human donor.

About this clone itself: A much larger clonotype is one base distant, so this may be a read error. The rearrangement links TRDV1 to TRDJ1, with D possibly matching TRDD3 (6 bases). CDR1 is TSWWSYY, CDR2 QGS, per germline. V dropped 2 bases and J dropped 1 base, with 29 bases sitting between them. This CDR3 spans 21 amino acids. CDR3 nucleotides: TGTGCTCTTGGGGAAGGTATTCTCCCCCGCAGGGGATCTAATTCCACCGATAAACTCATCTTT. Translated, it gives CALGEGILPRRGSNSTDKLIF.

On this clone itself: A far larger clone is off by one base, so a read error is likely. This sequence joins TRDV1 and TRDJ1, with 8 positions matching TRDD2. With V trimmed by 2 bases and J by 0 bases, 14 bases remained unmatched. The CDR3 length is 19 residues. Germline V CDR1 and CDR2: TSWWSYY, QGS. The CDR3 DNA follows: TGTGCTCTTGGGGAAACACTCCTTCCTAAGGGGAGTTACACCGATAAACTCATCTTT. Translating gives CALGETLLPKGSYTDKLIF.

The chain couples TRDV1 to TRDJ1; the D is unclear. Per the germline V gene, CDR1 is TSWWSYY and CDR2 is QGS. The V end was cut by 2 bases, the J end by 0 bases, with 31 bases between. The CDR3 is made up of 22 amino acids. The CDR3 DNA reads TGTGCTCTTGGGGAAGGAGTCCTTACTACAAAGCGGTCGCCCCCGTACACCGATAAACTCATCTTT. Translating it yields CALGEGVLTTKRSPPYTDKLIF.

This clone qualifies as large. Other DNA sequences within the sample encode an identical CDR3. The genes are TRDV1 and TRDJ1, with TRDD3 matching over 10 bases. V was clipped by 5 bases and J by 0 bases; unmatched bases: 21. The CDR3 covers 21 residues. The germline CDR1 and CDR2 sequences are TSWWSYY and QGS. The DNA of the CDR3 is TGTGCTCTTGGGCCAAGAACCCTCTACTGGGGGATTTGGGAACACACCGATAAACTCATCTTT. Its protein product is CALGPRTLYWGIWEHTDKLIF.

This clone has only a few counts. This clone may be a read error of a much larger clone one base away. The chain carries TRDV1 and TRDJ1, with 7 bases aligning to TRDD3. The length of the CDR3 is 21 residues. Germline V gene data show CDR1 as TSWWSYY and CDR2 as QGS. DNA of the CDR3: TGTGCTCTTGGGGGATCGAATTTGGTACTGGGGACCAAAGGGTCCACCGATAACCTCATCTTT. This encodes CALGGSNLVLGTKGSTDNLIF.

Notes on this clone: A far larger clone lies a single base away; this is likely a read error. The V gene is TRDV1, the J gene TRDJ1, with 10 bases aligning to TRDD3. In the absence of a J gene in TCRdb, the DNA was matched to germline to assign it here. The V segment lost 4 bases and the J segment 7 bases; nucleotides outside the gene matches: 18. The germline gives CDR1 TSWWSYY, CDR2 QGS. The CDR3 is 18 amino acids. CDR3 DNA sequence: TGTGCTCTTGGGGTCTCACTTCCAGCCGTACTGGGGGATGCTAAACTCATCTTT. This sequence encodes CALGVSLPAVLGDAKLIF.

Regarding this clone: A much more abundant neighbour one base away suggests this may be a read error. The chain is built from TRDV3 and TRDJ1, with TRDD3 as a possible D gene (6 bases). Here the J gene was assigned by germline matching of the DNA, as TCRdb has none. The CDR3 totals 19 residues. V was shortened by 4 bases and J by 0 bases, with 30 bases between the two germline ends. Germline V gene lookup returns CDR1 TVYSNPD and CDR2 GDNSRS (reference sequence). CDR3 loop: CASWLVSPRGWGYTDKLIF. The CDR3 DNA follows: TGTGCCTCCTGGTTGGTCTCGCCACGAGGCTGGGGATACACCGATAAACTCATCTTT.

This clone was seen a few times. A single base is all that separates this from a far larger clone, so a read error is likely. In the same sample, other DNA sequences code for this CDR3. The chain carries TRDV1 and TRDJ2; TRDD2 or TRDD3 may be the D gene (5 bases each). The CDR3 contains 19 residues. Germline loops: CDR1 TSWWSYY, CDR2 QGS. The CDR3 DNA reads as TGTGCGCTTGGGGAAAGGAGCCTACCCACGGTCGGAGTCACAGCACAACTCTTCTTT. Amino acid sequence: CALGERSLPTVGVTAQLFF.

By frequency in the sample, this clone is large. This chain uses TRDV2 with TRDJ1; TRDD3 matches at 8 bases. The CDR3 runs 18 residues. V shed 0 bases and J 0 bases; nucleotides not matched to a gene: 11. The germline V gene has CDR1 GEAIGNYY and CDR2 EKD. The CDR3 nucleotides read TGTGCCTGTGACACCGAGCACTGGGGGTTGTCGTACACCGATAAACTCATCTTT. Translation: CACDTEHWGLSYTDKLIF.

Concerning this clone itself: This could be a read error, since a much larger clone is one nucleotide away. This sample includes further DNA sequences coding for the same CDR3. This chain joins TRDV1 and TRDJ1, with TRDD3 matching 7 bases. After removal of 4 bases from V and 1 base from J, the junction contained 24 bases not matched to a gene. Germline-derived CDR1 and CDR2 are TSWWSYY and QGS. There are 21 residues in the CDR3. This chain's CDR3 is CALGGSNLVLGTKGSTDKLIF. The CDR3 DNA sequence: TGTGCTCTTGGGGGATCGAACTTGGTACTGGGGACCAAAGGGTCCACCGATAAACTCATCTTT.

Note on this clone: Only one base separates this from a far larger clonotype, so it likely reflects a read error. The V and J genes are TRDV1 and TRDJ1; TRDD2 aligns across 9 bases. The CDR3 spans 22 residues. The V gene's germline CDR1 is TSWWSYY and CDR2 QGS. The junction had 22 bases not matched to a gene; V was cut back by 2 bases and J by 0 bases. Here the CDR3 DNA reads TGTGCTCTTGGGGAAGGAGTCCTTCCTACAAAGCGGACGCCCCCGTACACCGATAAACTCATCTTT. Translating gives CALGEGVLPTKRTPPYTDKLIF.

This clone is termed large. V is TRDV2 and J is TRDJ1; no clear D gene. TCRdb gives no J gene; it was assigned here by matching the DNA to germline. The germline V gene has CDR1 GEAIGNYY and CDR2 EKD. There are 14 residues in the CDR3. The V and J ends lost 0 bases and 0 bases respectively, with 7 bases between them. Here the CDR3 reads CACDTGGNTDKLIF. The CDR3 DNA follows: TGTGCCTGTGACACCGGAGGGAACACCGATAAACTCATCTTT.

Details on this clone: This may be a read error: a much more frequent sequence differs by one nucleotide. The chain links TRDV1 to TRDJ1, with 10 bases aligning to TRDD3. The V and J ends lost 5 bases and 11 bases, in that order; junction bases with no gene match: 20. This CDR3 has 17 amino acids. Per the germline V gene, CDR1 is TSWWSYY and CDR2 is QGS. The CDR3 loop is CALGRASCTGGSWRLIF. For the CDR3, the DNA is TGTGCTCTTGGGCGGGCGTCATGTACTGGGGGATCGTGGAGGCTCATCTTT.

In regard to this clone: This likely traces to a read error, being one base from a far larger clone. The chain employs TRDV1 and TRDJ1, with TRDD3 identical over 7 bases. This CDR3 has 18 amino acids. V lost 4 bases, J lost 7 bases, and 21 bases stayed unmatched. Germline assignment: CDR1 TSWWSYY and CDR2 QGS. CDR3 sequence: CALGAKNPPGGPVGKLIF. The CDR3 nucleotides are TGTGCTCTTGGGGCCAAGAACCCCCCTGGGGGCCCCGTAGGTAAACTCATCTTT.

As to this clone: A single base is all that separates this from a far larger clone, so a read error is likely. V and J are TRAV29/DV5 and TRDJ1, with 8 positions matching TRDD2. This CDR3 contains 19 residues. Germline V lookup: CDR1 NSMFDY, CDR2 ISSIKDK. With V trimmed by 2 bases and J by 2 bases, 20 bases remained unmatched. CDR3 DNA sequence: TGTGCAGCAAGGGGGACTTCCTACGTTAGGTGGGGTTTAACCGATAAACTCATCTTT. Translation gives CAARGTSYVRWGLTDKLIF. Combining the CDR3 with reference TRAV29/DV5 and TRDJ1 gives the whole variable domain DQQVKQNSPSLSVQEGRISILNCDYTNSMFDYFLWYKKYPAEGPTFLISISSIKDKNEDGRFTVFLNKSAKHLSLHIVPSQPGDSAVYFCAARGTSYVRWGLTDKLIFGKGTRVTVEP.

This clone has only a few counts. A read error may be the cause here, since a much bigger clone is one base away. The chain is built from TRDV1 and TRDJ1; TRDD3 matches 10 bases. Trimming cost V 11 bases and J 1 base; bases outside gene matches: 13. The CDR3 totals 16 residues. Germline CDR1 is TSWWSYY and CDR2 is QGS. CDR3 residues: CAIVGVLGDFTDKLIF. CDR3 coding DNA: TGTGCTATTGTTGGCGTACTGGGGGATTTCACCGATAAACTCATCTTT.